The clone carrying this T cell receptor (beta chain) was detected ten times or more. What it binds is unknown. The source of the sample is a study of T-cell memory formation after mild COVID-19. Background on the study: TCR clusters were mostly confined to one donor each. Study conclusions and caveats: The CD4+ clones that contracted clustered mainly within CM and EM, and the CD8+ clones concentrated in EMRA.

CDR1 DFQATT and CDR2 SNEGSKA come from the germline V gene (reference sequence). The CDR3 runs 14 residues. Losses at the gene ends were 5 bases for V and 9 bases for J; bases not matched to a gene: 11. From the 5' RACE reads, TCRdb called clonotypes with MiXCR, one entry per CDR3 protein. The sample shows 25,000 to 35,000 distinct CDR3 sequences, less than 7.5% of them seen only once. This receptor was identified in an adult woman who had mild COVID-19 (a few samples of this study predate the infection). Cell type and time point are not known. The V gene is TRBV20-1, the J gene TRBJ2-1, with 9 nucleotides matching TRBD1. Material for sequencing was PBMCs or a T cell subset sorted from them (not recorded which). CDR3 residues: CSASPGQGRGEQFF. The DNA for the CDR3 is TGCAGTGCTTCTCCGGGACAGGGACGGGGTGAGCAGTTCTTC.